Presented here are 7 T cell receptor beta chains from one specimen sequenced in a study of blood T cell repertoires in COVID-19. TCRdb keeps only in-frame clones here, not all; method: immunoSEQ multiplex PCR. This sample has fewer than 250,000 clones, with 83% found just once. Specimen: peripheral blood. The receptors here all came from a human donor in a cohort sampled during active COVID-19.

The chain carries TRBV6-5 and TRBJ1-1, with 7 bases that match TRBD1. Trimming took 7 bases from V and 1 from J; bases not matched to a gene: 6. This CDR3 has 14 amino acids. The germline V gene encodes CDR1 MNHEY and CDR2 SVGAGI. This chain's CDR3 is CASTETGRNTEAFF. The DNA of the CDR3 is TGTGCCAGCACAGAGACAGGGCGGAACACTGAAGCTTTCTTT.

The J gene is TRBJ1-3, the V gene TRBV6-2 or TRBV6-3; D remains unclear. The CDR3 is 15 amino acids. CDR1 MNHEY and CDR2 SVGEGT come from the germline V gene. V was trimmed by 2 bases and J by 2 bases, leaving 10 bases between them. CDR3 amino acids: CASSYGEEAGNTIYF. CDR3 DNA sequence: TGTGCCAGCAGTTACGGGGAGGAAGCTGGAAACACCATATATTTT.

The genes are TRBV5-1 and TRBJ1-2, with 8 bases that match TRBD1. Germline CDR1 reads SGHRS; CDR2 reads YFSETQ. This CDR3 spans 16 amino acids. With V trimmed by 2 bases and J by 2 bases, 8 bases remained unmatched. The CDR3 sequence: CASSLSPGQGNYGYTF. DNA for the CDR3: TGCGCCAGCAGCTTATCTCCCGGACAGGGAAACTATGGCTACACCTTC.

The chain combines TRBV2 with TRBJ2-3; TRBD2 matches 7 bases. The CDR3 spans 14 residues. Trimming took 8 bases from V and 0 from J; bases not matched to a gene: 5. Germline CDR1 reads SNHLY; CDR2 reads FYNNEI. The CDR3 loop reads CASPEGGSTDTQYF. CDR3 bases: TGTGCCAGCCCCGAGGGAGGGAGCACAGATACGCAGTATTTT.

The J gene is TRBJ2-7, the V gene TRBV6-7; TRBD1 aligns across 9 bases. TRBV6-7 is recorded as an ORF, its role being uncertain. The trim removed 8 bases at V and 2 bases at J, leaving 13 bases unmatched. The CDR3 is 16 residues long. The CDR3 is CASVVTRDRDTYEQYF. CDR3 in DNA: TGTGCCAGCGTAGTTACAAGGGACAGGGACACCTACGAGCAGTACTTC.

V usage is TRBV7-9 and J usage is TRBJ2-7, with TRBD2 matching 11 bases. The germline V gene encodes CDR1 SEHNR and CDR2 FQNEAQ (reference sequence). V lost 4 bases, J lost 2 bases, and 7 bases stayed unmatched. The CDR3 sequence is 16 residues long. The CDR3 reads CASSSISSGGTYEQYF. CDR3 nucleotides: TGTGCCAGCAGCTCAATATCTAGCGGGGGGACCTACGAGCAGTACTTC.

The chain couples TRBV10-2 to TRBJ2-2, with TRBD1 as a possible D gene (5 bases). V gave up 8 bases and J gave up 0 bases, with 10 bases separating them. The CDR3 length is 14 residues. CDR1 is WSHSY and CDR2 is SAAADI in the germline V gene. CDR3 residues: CASRRQTNTGELFF. CDR3 nucleotides: TGCGCCAGCCGTCGACAGACGAACACCGGGGAGCTGTTTTTT.